The T cell receptor beta chain under discussion was sequenced for a study of T cell repertoires in cytomegalovirus infection (dated by TCRdb to between 2018 and 2021). Some background on the complete study: Because public TCR beta signatures pointed to carriage of CMV infection together with the matching HLA type, the HLA type of each donor mattered for the analysis. General study outcomes and caveats: In both this cohort and an independent approximately 350-donor cohort, the cumulative frequency of public TCR beta family members distinguished carriers of CMV infection plus the relevant HLA type. The ex vivo response was dominated by HLA-C-restricted CMV-specific TCR beta clonotypes, which also provided the single most frequent clonotype in two of eight donors.

The CDR3 runs 15 amino acids, cysteine and phenylalanine included. Kept here is only the CDR3 DNA, which spans 45 bases and is read in frame from base 1. According to the germline V gene, CDR1 reads MDHEN and CDR2 reads SYDVKM. V is trimmed back by 2 bases and J by 3 bases, and the junction contains 4 bases that no gene match accounts for. This clonotype was picked up a small number of times. The clone's antigen remains unknown. No base-level quality is on record; no much larger clone is a single base apart. Sequencer: Illumina HiSeq 1500. TCRdb reprocessed the public reads (quality trimming at Q25 with fastp, clone calling with MiXCR) and kept in-frame beta chains. Merged by CDR3 protein, the rows form single entries marked with the most common genes and DNA. Within this sample are about 180,000 distinct CDR3 sequences, with about 15% of them counted one time only. Of the sample, 25% to 30% falls within the top ten clones.

This clonotype was sampled from a human donor in good health (CMV status not recorded). Some clones in this sample may be carry-over from other donors' samples. Material: PBMCs. The chain uses TRBV28 and TRBJ1-2; 9 middle bases align to TRBD1. The sequenced DNA: TGTGCCAGCAGTTTAGGGACAGGGAATGACTATGGCTACACCTTC. This yields the protein CASSLGTGNDYGYTF.